The 10 T cell receptor beta chains below were found in one sample sequenced in a study of blood T cells in healthy people across ages (dated by TCRdb to 2013 to 2016). The protocol used for the library was 5' RACE. Instrument on record: Illumina HiSeq 2500. A second roughly 7 to 11 cycle PCR used a sample-barcoded 5' primer and a J-beta primer mix. TCRdb redid the processing of the public reads, applying fastp at Q25 and MiXCR, and retained in-frame beta chains. Rows with a matching CDR3 protein are joined into one entry that keeps the most common DNA and genes. For this sample the table gives hundreds of thousands of distinct CDR3 sequences, of which 56% were detected only once. The ten biggest clones cover around 24% of the sample. The sample consisted of blood. The receptors were sampled from a man aged 35 to 55 in good health.

The chain uses TRBV29-1 and TRBJ1-5; 9 bases agree with TRBD1. The CDR3 sequence is 14 residues long. CDR1 and CDR2 (germline): SQVTM, ANQGSEA. The V and J ends lost 7 bases and 7 bases, in that order; junction bases with no gene match: 11. CDR3 protein: CSAAAGTGYQPQHF. The CDR3 DNA follows: TGCAGCGCAGCAGCCGGGACAGGGTACCAGCCCCAGCATTTT.

V usage is TRBV4-3 and J usage is TRBJ1-2; maybe TRBD1 (6 bases). The CDR3 sequence is 16 residues long. CDR1 and CDR2 (germline): LGHNA, YSLEER. Trimming removed 0 bases from V and 10 bases from J, with 21 bases in between. The CDR3: CASSQDGGGQWADYTF. DNA of the CDR3: TGCGCCAGCAGCCAAGACGGGGGTGGACAGTGGGCTGACTACACCTTC.

The DNA of the CDR3 is TGTGCCACCGTATTGACAGGGGCCCTGGGTGAGCAGTTCTTC. As protein: CATVLTGALGEQFF. The chain uses TRBV28 and TRBJ2-1; 8 nucleotides line up with TRBD1. Germline-derived CDR1 and CDR2 are MDHEN and SYDVKM. The CDR3 has 14 amino acids. J gave up 9 bases and V 10 bases, and 14 bases lay outside the gene matches.

This clonotype was found a few times. The chain employs TRBV14 and TRBJ1-1, with a weak D call TRBD1 (5 bases). Trimming left V 0 bases short and J 3 bases short, with 11 bases between. Germline-derived CDR1 and CDR2 are SGHDN and FVKESK. The length of the CDR3 is 15 residues. The CDR3, as DNA: TGTGCCAGCAGCCAAGATCAAGGGGAATACACTGAAGCTTTCTTT. It codes for CASSQDQGEYTEAFF.

The rearrangement uses TRBV20-1 and TRBJ2-5; D is uncertain. This CDR3 contains 15 residues. V lost 4 bases, J lost 2 bases, and 17 bases lay in between. The germline V gene has CDR1 DFQATT and CDR2 SNEGSKA (reference sequence). The CDR3 DNA reads as TGCAGTGCTACCCGGGCCCTAATAGTACAAGAGACCCAGTACTTC. Its translation is CSATRALIVQETQYF.

The chain recombines TRBV28 with TRBJ1-2; TRBD1 is a possible D gene (6 bases). Trimming pared 6 bases from V and 6 bases from J, leaving 14 bases between. Germline V CDR1 and CDR2: MDHEN, SYDVKM. The CDR3 consists of 13 residues. This chain's CDR3 is CASSFRGGDGYTF. The CDR3 bases are TGTGCCAGCAGCTTCAGGGGCGGTGATGGCTACACCTTC.

The rearrangement joins TRBV7-2 to TRBJ2-5, with D possibly matching TRBD2 (6 bases). V lost 4 bases and J 7 bases, leaving 22 bases between the germline ends. CDR1 SGHTA and CDR2 FQGNSA come from the germline V gene. This CDR3 comprises 16 residues. CDR3 DNA sequence: TGTGCCAGCAGCTCCCGGGGGTTACCCAGGTTGGGGACCCAGTACTTC. It encodes CASSSRGLPRLGTQYF. Using reference TRBV7-2 and TRBJ2-5 for the parts outside the CDR3, the full variable domain is GAGVSQSPSNKVTEKGKDVELRCDPISGHTALYWYRQSLGQGLEFLIYFQGNSAPDKSGLPSDRFSAERTGGSVSTLTIQRTQQEDSAVYLCASSSRGLPRLGTQYFGPGTRLLVL.

This rearrangement joins TRBV11-3 to TRBJ2-1; D call uncertain. Germline CDR1 and CDR2: SGHNT and YENEEA. V was trimmed by 2 bases and J by 15 bases, leaving 14 bases between them. This CDR3 comprises 12 residues. CDR3 in DNA: TGTGCCAGCAGCTTATGGGTCAGTTCGTCGTTCTTC. It codes for CASSLWVSSSFF.

This chain joins TRBV29-1 and TRBJ1-1; D gene unclear. Trimming shortened V by 7 bases and J by 2 bases, and 14 bases separated the two germline ends. Germline values: CDR1 SQVTM, CDR2 ANQGSEA. There are 13 residues in the CDR3. CDR3 nucleotide sequence: TGCAGCGCCCGACCGGGAGTTAACACTGAAGCTTTCTTT. Protein sequence: CSARPGVNTEAFF.

A single count supports this clonotype. The chain couples TRBV6-5 to TRBJ1-1; D unresolved. Trimming left V 6 bases short and J 1 base short, with 9 bases between. This CDR3 is 13 amino acids long. Germline CDR1 is MNHEY and CDR2 is SVGAGI. The CDR3 DNA follows: TGTGCCAGCAGAAGGATGAAGAACACTGAAGCTTTCTTT. It translates to CASRRMKNTEAFF.